Listed below are T cell receptor beta chains from one sample, sequenced in a study of a mutant IDH1 vaccine in newly diagnosed glioma. The data were produced by immunoSEQ multiplex PCR, yet TCRdb's version contains in-frame clones alone and is incomplete. The table shows about 44,000 clones, with around 93% occurring only once. These receptors' antigens are unknown. The sequenced sample was PBMCs, obtained from a glioma patient whose treatment included an IDH1 peptide vaccine. These receptors all stem from a man aged 50-59 years with glioma. The CDR3 runs from the conserved cysteine through the conserved F or W. A D gene is named only where the DNA matches it firmly. Clone size is given for some rows only: seen once, a few or many times, or a class if the clone is expanded.

NA | NA | TRBJ1-6 | TRBV13 | TGTGCCAGCAGCCGAGTACGGGAGAGCTCCTATAATTCACCCCTCCACTTT | CASSRVRESSYNSPLHF
NA | NA | TRBJ2-3 | TRBV18 | TGTGCCAGCTCACAGGCTGGCTGGACAGATACGCAGTATTTT | CASSQAGWTDTQYF
NA | few | TRBJ1-5 | TRBV6-6 | TGTGCCAGCAGCCGGCAGGATCAGCCCCAGCATTTT | CASSRQDQPQHF
NA | NA | TRBJ1-5 | TRBV4-3 | TGCGCCAGCAGCCAAACGATTTCGGGGGGCAGGAGCAATCAGCCCCAGCATTTT | CASSQTISGGRSNQPQHF
NA | NA | TRBJ1-1 | TRBV5-1 | TGCGCCAGCAGCTTGGACAGCCTAATGAACACTGAAGCTTTCTTT | CASSLDSLMNTEAFF
TRBD2 | NA | TRBJ2-2 | TRBV7-2 | TGTGCCAGCACCCTAGATGGGGCGGGAGGCCGGCGCGGGGAGCTGTTTTTT | CASTLDGAGGRRGELFF
NA | NA | TRBJ1-2 | TRBV6-5 | TGTGCCAGCAGGCAACCTCTGGGTTCGGGATATGGCTACACCTTC | CASRQPLGSGYGYTF
NA | NA | TRBJ1-3 | TRBV4-1 | TGCGCCAGCAGCCAAGCGCGCGGCGTCCCCTCTGGAAACACCATATATTTT | CASSQARGVPSGNTIYF
NA | NA | TRBJ1-2 | TRBV2 | TGTGCCAGCAGTCAGGTCAACTATGGCTACACCTTC | CASSQVNYGYTF
TRBD1 | NA | TRBJ2-5 | TRBV19 | TGTGCCAGTAGTATCCGGACAGGGCAGGTCCAAGAGACCCAGTACTTC | CASSIRTGQVQETQYF
NA | NA | TRBJ2-1 | TRBV4-1 | TGCGCCAGCAGCCAAAAAGGGGAGTCCAATGAACAGTTCTTC | CASSQKGESNEQFF
TRBD1 | once | TRBJ2-2 | TRBV7-8 | TGTGCCAGCAGCCGGAGATCTGGACAGGAAGCGAACACCGGGGAGCTGTTTTTT | CASSRRSGQEANTGELFF
TRBD1 | NA | TRBJ1-4 | TRBV30 | TGTGCCTGGTGGGACAGGGGATATGAAAAACTGTTTTTT | CAWWDRGYEKLFF
TRBD2 | NA | TRBJ2-2 | TRBV10-3 | TGTGCCATCAGTGGGACTAGTTTTGGGGGGGACACCGGGGAGCTGTTTTTT | CAISGTSFGGDTGELFF
TRBD1 | NA | TRBJ1-1 | TRBV4-1 | TGCGCCAGCAGCCAAGATCCAGGGGGAGGCACTGAAGCTTTCTTT | CASSQDPGGGTEAFF
NA | few | TRBJ1-1 | TRBV13 | TGTGCCAGCAGCCACCTGTCGGGAGGTAGGAGCACTGAAGCTTTCTTT | CASSHLSGGRSTEAFF
TRBD2 | NA | TRBJ2-3 | TRBV13 | TGTGCCAGCAGCATAAGGGGACTAGCGGTCACAGATACGCAGTATTTT | CASSIRGLAVTDTQYF
NA | NA | TRBJ2-7 | TRBV4-1 | TGCGCCAGCAGCCAAGTCAAGGGGTTCTCCTACGAGCAGTACTTC | CASSQVKGFSYEQYF
TRBD1 | NA | TRBJ1-5 | TRBV2 | TGTGCCAGCAGGCTGGACAGGCGACCTAATCAGCCCCAGCATTTT | CASRLDRRPNQPQHF
NA | NA | TRBJ2-1 | TRBV5-8 | TGTGCCAGCAGCCGAGGTGCTAGCTCCTACAATGAGCAGTTCTTC | CASSRGASSYNEQFF
NA | NA | TRBJ1-2 | TRBV20-1 | TGCAGTGCCCTCGACCGGGCTGGCTACACCTTC | CSALDRAGYTF
TRBD1 | NA | TRBJ1-2 | TRBV5-6 | TGTGCCAGCAGCTTGCGAAGGACAGGGGGAGGCTACACCTTC | CASSLRRTGGGYTF
NA | NA | TRBJ1-1 | TRBV21-1 | TGTGCCAGCAGCGGACTGGGACAGGGGATAACTGAAGCTTTCTTT | CASSGLGQGITEAFF
NA | few | TRBJ2-7 | TRBV25-1 | TGTGCCAGCTCTAATTTGATTGGGAACGAGCAGTACTTC | CASSNLIGNEQYF
TRBD1 | NA | TRBJ2-7 | TRBV18 | TGTGCCAGCTCATCATTCCGGGACAGGGGGGACGAGCAGTACTTC | CASSSFRDRGDEQYF
NA | NA | TRBJ1-1 | TRBV19 | TGTGCCAGTAGTATTATGGTAGCCAACACTGAAGCTTTCTTT | CASSIMVANTEAFF
NA | NA | TRBJ2-1 | TRBV6-6 | TGTGCCAGCAGCGCCCTGGAGGAGCAGTTCTTC | CASSALEEQFF
TRBD2 | NA | TRBJ2-3 | TRBV5-4 | TGTGCCAGCAGCTTGAGGCTAGCGGACACAGATACGCAGTATTTT | CASSLRLADTDTQYF
NA | NA | TRBJ2-2 | TRBV30 | TGTGCCTGGAGTGTATTAACCGGGGAGCTGTTTTTT | CAWSVLTGELFF
TRBD1 | NA | TRBJ2-2 | TRBV27 | TGTGCCAGCAGTTTACGACAGGGGCGGGCAACCGGGGAGCTGTTTTTT | CASSLRQGRATGELFF
TRBD1 | NA | TRBJ2-2 | TRBV4-1 | TGCGCCAGCAGCCCCCAGAAGGGGGCCTCCTCGAACACCGGGGAGCTGTTTTTT | CASSPQKGASSNTGELFF
TRBD2 | once | TRBJ2-7 | TRBV7-2 | TGTGCCAGCAGCCCACAGGGACTAGACGAGCAGTACTTC | CASSPQGLDEQYF
NA | NA | TRBJ1-1 | TRBV9 | TGTGCCAGCAGCGGGTATAACACTGAAGCTTTCTTT | CASSGYNTEAFF
TRBD1 | NA | TRBJ1-4 | TRBV18 | TGTGCCAGCTCGCAAACATCCAGGACAGGCCTTGCAACTAATGAAAAACTGTTTTTT | CASSQTSRTGLATNEKLFF
NA | NA | TRBJ1-1 | TRBV9 | TGTGCCAGCAGCGTTCCCCCCATTTTGGACACTGAAGCTTTCTTT | CASSVPPILDTEAFF
NA | NA | TRBJ1-1 | TRBV2 | TGTGCCCTCGGGGGGCCGGGTCGGGACACTGAAGCTTTCTTT | CALGGPGRDTEAFF
NA | NA | TRBJ1-2 | TRBV2 | TGTGCCAAAGAAGGACAGTCCTTCTATGGCTACACCTTC | CAKEGQSFYGYTF
TRBD2 | NA | TRBJ2-3 | TRBV2 | TGTGCCAGCAAAAGGGCTAGCGGGGTGGAAAATACGCAGTATTTT | CASKRASGVENTQYF
NA | NA | TRBJ1-1 | TRBV30 | TGTGCCTGGAACCCGGGCCGGGAAGCTTTCTTT | CAWNPGREAFF
TRBD2 | NA | TRBJ2-7 | TRBV25-1 | TGTGCCAGCAGCCCCAGGGAGGGTAGCTCCTACGAGCAGTACTTC | CASSPREGSSYEQYF
TRBD1 | NA | TRBJ1-4 | TRBV5-1 | TGCGCCAGCAGCCTACGGACAGGGAAGGAAAAACTGTTTTTT | CASSLRTGKEKLFF
TRBD2 | NA | TRBJ2-3 | TRBV28 | TGTGCCAGCAGTTCTATAGCGGGAGGCACAGATACGCAGTATTTT | CASSSIAGGTDTQYF
NA | once | TRBJ2-7 | TRBV10-3 | TGTGCCATCAGGATAGGGGATGCCTACGAGCAGTACTTC | CAIRIGDAYEQYF
NA | NA | TRBJ1-5 | TRBV4-3 | TGCGCCAGCAGCCAAGTTATGGCCGACAATCAGCCCCAGCATTTT | CASSQVMADNQPQHF
TRBD1 | once | TRBJ1-2 | TRBV10-3 | TGTGCCATCAGTGAGTCGACAGGGGCCCGCTATGGCTACACCTTC | CAISESTGARYGYTF
NA | NA | TRBJ1-6 | TRBV18 | TGTGCCAGCTCAGGAGGGGGTAATAATTCACCCCTCCACTTT | CASSGGGNNSPLHF
TRBD2 | once | TRBJ2-3 | TRBV9 | TGTGCCAGCAGCGCCGGGGGAGGGGGCACAGATACGCAGTATTTT | CASSAGGGGTDTQYF
NA | NA | TRBJ2-3 | TRBV11-2 | TGTGCCAGCAGCTTCGAAGGGCGCACAGATACGCAGTATTTT | CASSFEGRTDTQYF
TRBD1 | NA | TRBJ1-1 | TRBV19 | TGTGCCAGTACCCCACAGGGGGTCTTAACTGAAGCTTTCTTT | CASTPQGVLTEAFF
NA | NA | TRBJ1-4 | TRBV7-6 | TGTGCCAGCAGCTTACGAAGGTCCAGGGGAGATGAAAAACTGTTTTTT | CASSLRRSRGDEKLFF
TRBD1 | NA | TRBJ1-2 | TRBV6-1 | TGTGCCAGCAGTGAAGTTGAGGGGGCGATTTATGGCTACACCTTC | CASSEVEGAIYGYTF
NA | NA | TRBJ1-2 | TRBV10-3 | TGTGCCATCAGTGATTCCGCGGCTTTGGACTATGGCTACACCTTC | CAISDSAALDYGYTF
NA | NA | TRBJ1-1 | TRBV6-5 | TGTGCCAGCAGCACCCCCACCGGGGTAGAAGCTTTCTTT | CASSTPTGVEAFF
NA | NA | TRBJ1-5 | TRBV7-2 | TGTGCCAGCAGCTTAACAGGCAATCAGCCCCAGCATTTT | CASSLTGNQPQHF
NA | NA | TRBJ1-1 | TRBV25-1 | TGTGCCAGCAGTGTACACGACAGCCTCATGAACACTGAAGCTTTCTTT | CASSVHDSLMNTEAFF
NA | NA | TRBJ2-1 | TRBV13 | TGTGCCAGCAGCTTAAAGTCGGAGGGTTCCTACAATGAGCAGTTCTTC | CASSLKSEGSYNEQFF
NA | NA | TRBJ2-5 | TRBV18 | TGTGCCAGCTCACCACCGTCTTGGGGAGTGCGGCAAGAGACCCAGTACTTC | CASSPPSWGVRQETQYF
NA | once | TRBJ2-2 | TRBV9 | TGTGCCTCCCAGCTGGGGCCTTCCAACACCGGGGAGCTGTTTTTT | CASQLGPSNTGELFF
TRBD1 | NA | TRBJ1-5 | TRBV4-2 | TGTGCCAGCAGCCAAGACGGTGGGACAGCTAGCAATCAGCCCCAGCATTTT | CASSQDGGTASNQPQHF
NA | NA | TRBJ1-1 | TRBV4-1 | TGCGCCAGCAGCCAAGATAGTATCTACGGTAAACAGGCGGACACTGAAGCTTTCTTT | CASSQDSIYGKQADTEAFF